This entry lists 26 T cell receptor beta chains sequenced from one sample in a study of cytomegalovirus exposure and HLA in healthy donors. Primers for the PCR totalled 60 Vbeta and 13 Jbeta. Assay used: immunoSEQ multiplex PCR; TCRdb lists only in-frame clones, some missing. The sample has about 150,000 clones, around 79% seen once; the top ten hold about 5.9%. The sequenced sample consisted of PBMCs. The receptors stem from a man in his fifties in good health and CMV-seropositive.

The chain couples TRBV7-9 to TRBJ2-2; 7 bases fit TRBD1. This CDR3 has 14 residues. The junction had 4 bases not matched to a gene; V was cut back by 3 bases and J by 6 bases. Germline lookup yields CDR1 SEHNR and CDR2 FQNEAQ (reference sequence). The CDR3 loop reads CASSFTGESGELFF. CDR3 DNA: TGTGCCAGCAGCTTCACAGGGGAGTCCGGGGAGCTGTTTTTT.

The V gene is TRBV27, the J gene TRBJ2-3; no clear D gene. The germline V gene encodes CDR1 MNHEY and CDR2 SMNVEV (reference sequence). Trimming cost V 3 bases and J 2 bases, with 9 bases left between them. This CDR3 comprises 14 residues. The CDR3 DNA sequence: TGTGCCAGCAGTTTCCTACCCTACACAGATACGCAGTATTTT. Residues: CASSFLPYTDTQYF.

This clone was seen a few times. V usage is TRBV2 and J usage is TRBJ2-6, with D maybe TRBD1 (6 bases). Trimming cost V 7 bases and J 0 bases, with 10 bases left between them. Per germline, CDR1 SNHLY and CDR2 FYNNEI. The CDR3 runs to 15 residues. The CDR3 bases are TGTGCCAGCAACAGGGATGCCTCTGGGGCCAACGTCCTGACTTTC. The encoded protein is CASNRDASGANVLTF.

This clone came up a few times. The gene calls are TRBV6-1 and TRBJ2-1; a weak D match, TRBD1 (6 bases). The germline V gene has CDR1 MNHNS and CDR2 SASEGT. Trimming pared 8 bases from V and 0 bases from J, leaving 14 bases between. This CDR3 region has 15 residues. The CDR3 bases are TGTGCCAGCGCTCCAGGACAGAGCTCCTACAATGAGCAGTTCTTC. Protein product: CASAPGQSSYNEQFF.

This clone occurred once. The chain joins TRBV18 to TRBJ2-7; tentatively, D is TRBD1 (6 bases). Germline CDR1 reads KGHSH; CDR2 reads LQKENI. CDR3 length: 13 residues. V was trimmed by 0 bases and J by 7 bases, leaving 10 bases between them. The CDR3 reads CASSPPNRVEQYF. In nucleotides, the CDR3 is TGTGCCAGCTCACCACCAAACAGGGTTGAGCAGTACTTC.

The rearrangement links TRBV7-6 to TRBJ2-7, with a possible D match to TRBD2 (5 bases). CDR3 length: 14 residues. Trimming removed 1 base from V and 3 bases from J, with 10 bases in between. Germline CDR1 is SGHVS and CDR2 is FNYEAQ. CDR3 nucleotides: TGTGCCAGCAGCTTAGGAGCGGATCTCTACGAGCAGTACTTC. It yields the protein CASSLGADLYEQYF.

V and J are TRBV30 and TRBJ2-7; the D is unclear. Trimming took 2 bases from V and 3 from J, leaving 5 bases between them. Germline loops: CDR1 GTSNPN, CDR2 SVGIG (reference sequence). This CDR3 contains 11 residues. The CDR3 coding sequence is TGTGCCTGGAGTCCCAACTACGAGCAGTACTTC. Residues: CAWSPNYEQYF.

The chain couples TRBV19 to TRBJ2-1; 11 positions agree with TRBD2. This CDR3 spans 17 amino acids. The ends lost 4 bases at V and 5 bases at J; junction bases unmatched: 10. CDR1 is LNHDA and CDR2 is SQIVND in the germline V gene (reference sequence). The CDR3 DNA reads TGTGCCAGTAGTACCGTCATAGCGGGAGGGCCTAACAATGAGCAGTTCTTC. Protein sequence: CASSTVIAGGPNNEQFF.

This chain uses TRBV6-5 with TRBJ1-2; 7 bases are shared with TRBD1. J lost 7 bases, V lost 6 bases, and 8 bases had no gene match. CDR1 and CDR2 (germline): MNHEY, SVGAGI. CDR3 length equals 13 residues. The CDR3 DNA is TGTGCCAGCAGGGTGACAGGGCAAGTTGGCTACACCTTC. As protein: CASRVTGQVGYTF.

CDR3 residues: CASSLPGTGSTDTQYF. The CDR3 DNA reads TGTGCCAGCAGCTTACCCGGGACAGGGAGCACAGATACGCAGTATTTT. This rearrangement joins TRBV2 to TRBJ2-3; 9 positions match TRBD1. CDR1 is SNHLY, CDR2 FYNNEI, per germline. V lost 6 bases and J lost 0; bases outside the gene matches: 7. The CDR3 extends over 16 amino acids.

Written as DNA, the CDR3 is TGTGCCAGCAGCTCGTGGGGGGGGGCCGAGCAGTACTTC. Amino acids: CASSSWGGAEQYF. This chain joins TRBV7-2 and TRBJ2-7, with a tentative D call TRBD2 (7 bases). In germline, CDR1 is SGHTA, CDR2 FQGNSA. This CDR3 is 13 amino acids long. V gave up 4 bases and J gave up 6 bases, with 13 bases separating them.

The chain is built from TRBV2 and TRBJ1-1; TRBD1 is a possible D gene (5 bases). Trimming stripped 5 bases from V and 0 bases from J, with 13 bases between. This CDR3 is built from 15 residues. Germline CDR1 reads SNHLY; CDR2 reads FYNNEI. The CDR3 loop reads CASSWEGDLNTEAFF. CDR3 in DNA: TGTGCCAGCAGTTGGGAAGGGGATTTGAACACTGAAGCTTTCTTT.

The chain couples TRBV10-3 to TRBJ2-1, with D perhaps matching TRBD1 (6 bases). Germline values: CDR1 ENHRY, CDR2 SYGVKD. V gave up 4 bases and J gave up 6 bases, with 13 bases separating them. The CDR3 runs 14 residues. The CDR3 loop reads CAISVSGGLNEQFF. The DNA of the CDR3 is TGTGCCATCAGTGTGTCTGGGGGCCTCAATGAGCAGTTCTTC.

The rearrangement joins TRBV2 to TRBJ2-1, with no clear D. This CDR3 is built from 15 residues. With 3 bases removed from V and 0 bases from J, the gap between germline ends came to 9 bases. Germline V gene sequence: CDR1 SNHLY, CDR2 FYNNEI. The CDR3 region has the DNA TGTGCCAGCAGTGAGGAAAGGAGCTCCTACAATGAGCAGTTCTTC. Protein sequence: CASSEERSSYNEQFF.

This chain uses TRBV28 with TRBJ2-6, with D uncertain. The germline V and J ends were trimmed by 5 bases and 0 bases, with 17 bases remaining between them. Germline-derived CDR1 and CDR2 are MDHEN and SYDVKM. The CDR3 runs 18 residues. The CDR3 reads CASSTQPDISSGANVLTF. In DNA form, the CDR3 reads TGTGCCAGCAGTACCCAACCCGACATCTCCTCTGGGGCCAACGTCCTGACTTTC.

This clone was seen once. The J gene is TRBJ1-5, the V gene TRBV5-6, with TRBD1 matching over 9 bases. Germline assignment: CDR1 SGHDT and CDR2 YYEEEE. V shed 4 bases and J 7 bases; nucleotides not matched to a gene: 9. The CDR3 contains 15 residues. The CDR3 nucleotides are TGTGCCAGCAGCCATACCGGGACAGGGAACCAGCCCCAGCATTTT. Translated: CASSHTGTGNQPQHF.

This CDR3 reads CASSLGGTVYGYTF. CDR3 nucleotides: TGCGCCAGCAGCTTGGGGGGGACAGTCTATGGCTACACCTTC. The rearrangement links TRBV5-1 to TRBJ1-2; TRBD1 aligns across 7 bases. CDR1 is SGHRS and CDR2 is YFSETQ in the germline V gene. V lost 0 bases, J lost 4 bases, and 3 bases stayed unmatched. This CDR3 has 14 residues.

The rearrangement uses TRBV6-4 and TRBJ2-1; 7 positions match TRBD2. V trimming: 2 bases; J trimming: 9 bases; junction bases outside the gene matches: 7. The length of the CDR3 is 14 residues. Germline values: CDR1 MRHNA, CDR2 SNTAGT. The CDR3: CASSDGGGPSEQFF. DNA for the CDR3: TGTGCCAGCAGTGACGGGGGAGGGCCTAGTGAGCAGTTCTTC.

V and J are TRBV11-2 and TRBJ1-5, with D possibly being TRBD1 (5 bases). The CDR3 runs to 13 residues. V lost 5 bases, J lost 7 bases, and 12 bases lay in between. Germline CDR1 and CDR2: SGHAT and FQNNGV. Here the CDR3 reads CASSQGLGQPQHF. The CDR3 DNA sequence: TGTGCCAGCAGCCAGGGATTAGGCCAGCCCCAGCATTTT.

The V and J genes are TRBV6-5 and TRBJ2-5; TRBD1 aligns across 8 bases. This CDR3 comprises 12 residues. The germline gives CDR1 MNHEY, CDR2 SVGAGI. The V segment lost 5 bases and the J segment 7 bases; nucleotides outside the gene matches: 3. The chain's CDR3 is CASSQDRATQYF. The CDR3 coding sequence is TGTGCCAGCAGTCAGGACAGGGCGACCCAGTACTTC.

The CDR3 DNA sequence: TGTGCCATCAGTGAGGCTCGTGGGGCCACAGATACGCAGTATTTT. Translated: CAISEARGATDTQYF. This rearrangement joins TRBV10-3 to TRBJ2-3, with D perhaps matching TRBD1 (5 bases). The CDR3 consists of 15 residues. V dropped 2 bases and J dropped 2 bases, with 11 bases sitting between them. CDR1 is ENHRY and CDR2 is SYGVKD in the germline V gene.

This sequence joins TRBV28 and TRBJ2-1; 8 bases match TRBD2. CDR1 and CDR2 from the germline V gene are MDHEN and SYDVKM. Trimming at V came to 3 bases and at J to 5 bases, leaving 6 bases not matched to a gene. This CDR3 has 15 amino acids. This CDR3 reads CASSFPPGGDNEQFF. For the CDR3, the DNA is TGTGCCAGCAGTTTCCCTCCGGGGGGGGACAATGAGCAGTTCTTC.

This clone was recorded once. CDR3 DNA sequence: TGTGCCATCAGTGAGGGACAGGGCCCGTCCGAGCAGTACTTC. It codes for CAISEGQGPSEQYF. This chain uses TRBV10-3 with TRBJ2-7; TRBD1 agrees at 8 bases. After removal of 2 bases from V and 6 bases from J, the junction contained 6 bases not matched to a gene. CDR3 length: 14 amino acids. Germline-derived CDR1 and CDR2 are ENHRY and SYGVKD.

This rearrangement joins TRBV7-9 to TRBJ1-2; D remains ambiguous. This CDR3 is 12 amino acids long. Germline loops: CDR1 SEHNR, CDR2 FQNEAQ (reference sequence). V was pared by 2 bases and J by 6 bases, with 7 bases between. Written as DNA, the CDR3 is TGTGCCAGCAGCTTAAACATGGATGGCTACACCTTC. Protein product: CASSLNMDGYTF.

This clone occurred a few times. One end of the junction varies from germline; a read error may be responsible. The rearrangement links TRBV7-7 to TRBJ2-3; no definite D call. This CDR3 is built from 13 residues. Per germline, CDR1 SSHAT and CDR2 FNYEAQ (reference sequence). The CDR3 sequence is CASSLASGDTQYF. In nucleotides, the CDR3 is TGTGCTAGCAGCTTGGCTTCGGGTGATACGCAGTATTTT.

The V call is TRBV2, the J call TRBJ1-4, with D perhaps matching TRBD1 (6 bases). The CDR3 loop spans 15 amino acids. The germline V gene has CDR1 SNHLY and CDR2 FYNNEI. The germline V and J ends were trimmed by 3 bases and 0 bases, with 8 bases remaining between them. This CDR3 reads CASSEGATTNEKLFF. The CDR3 nucleotides read TGTGCCAGCAGTGAGGGGGCGACAACTAATGAAAAACTGTTTTTT. The entire variable domain, with the rest obtained from reference TRBV2 and TRBJ1-4, is as follows: EPEVTQTPSHQVTQMGQEVILRCVPISNHLYFYWYRQILGQKVEFLVSFYNNEISEKSEIFDDQFSVERPDGSNFTLKIRSTKLEDSAMYFCASSEGATTNEKLFFGSGTQLSVL.